This TCR beta chain was identified in a study of shared clonotypes between healthy human individuals. Trimming left V 5 bases short and J 6 bases short, with 8 bases between. CDR1 is SNHLY, CDR2 FYNNEI, per germline. This CDR3 contains 12 residues. The protocol was immunoSEQ multiplex PCR, while the TCRdb copy is restricted to in-frame clones and leaves out a portion. Of roughly 2.2 million clones listed, just over 90% are singletons. This receptor was taken from a man between 18 and 29 years old in good health. Some clones in this sample may be carry-over from other donors' samples. Sample: naive CD4+ T cells from PBMCs. Described subset: CD45RA+ positively selected. V usage is TRBV2 and J usage is TRBJ2-1; possible D gene TRBD2, 5 bases. The CDR3 region has the DNA TGTGCCAGCAGTTGGACTGCCAATGAGCAGTTCTTC. Protein product: CASSWTANEQFF.